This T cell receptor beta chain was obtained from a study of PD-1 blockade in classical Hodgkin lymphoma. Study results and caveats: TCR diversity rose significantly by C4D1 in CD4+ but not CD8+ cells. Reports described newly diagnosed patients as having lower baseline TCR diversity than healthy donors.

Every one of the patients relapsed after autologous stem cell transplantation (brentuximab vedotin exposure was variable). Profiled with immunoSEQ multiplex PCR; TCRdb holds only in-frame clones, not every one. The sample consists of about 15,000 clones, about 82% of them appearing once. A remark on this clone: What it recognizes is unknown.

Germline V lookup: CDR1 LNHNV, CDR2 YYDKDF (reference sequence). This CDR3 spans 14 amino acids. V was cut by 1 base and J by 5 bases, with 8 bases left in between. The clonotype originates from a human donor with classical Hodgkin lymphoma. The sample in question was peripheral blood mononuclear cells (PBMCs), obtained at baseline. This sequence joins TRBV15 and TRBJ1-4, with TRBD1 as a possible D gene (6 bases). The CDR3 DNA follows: TGTGCCACCAGCAGAGTTACAGGGAATGAAAAACTGTTTTTT. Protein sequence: CATSRVTGNEKLFF.